These T cell receptor beta chains were read from a single sample in a study of T cell responses to AZD1222 COVID-19 vaccine. Sequencing was performed with immunoSEQ multiplex PCR; in TCRdb, only in-frame clones are kept and a portion is missing. The sample gives about 210,000 clones, approximately 92% of which show up once; less than 1.5% is in the top ten. The starting material was peripheral blood, obtained on day 0 of AZD1222 vaccination. The receptors stem from an adult in good health. Each CDR3 is given with its conserved first and last residue. D genes are given only for firm matches. Not all rows give a size; the values are once, few, many and, for expanded clones, a class.

d_call | j_call | v_call | clone_size | cdr3_aa | cdr3_nt
- | TRBJ2-3 | TRBV6-5 | - | CASSYSDTQYF | TGTGCCAGCAGTTACTCGGATACGCAGTATTTT
- | TRBJ2-2 | TRBV6-5 | - | CASSLGGPVTGELFF | TGTGCCAGCAGTTTGGGGGGGCCCGTGACCGGGGAGCTGTTTTTT
- | TRBJ2-7 | TRBV5-6 | - | CASSSDSYEQYF | TGTGCCAGCAGCTCCGATTCCTACGAGCAGTACTTC
- | TRBJ2-3 | TRBV6-5 | - | CASSSVEGDTQYF | TGTGCCAGCAGTTCCGTGGAAGGAGATACGCAGTATTTT
- | TRBJ1-2 | TRBV7-2 | few | CASSLAYQTNYGYTF | TGTGCCAGCAGCTTAGCGTACCAGACCAACTATGGCTACACCTTC
- | TRBJ2-7 | TRBV2 | few | CANYDGTYEQYF | TGTGCCAACTATGACGGGACCTACGAGCAGTACTTC
- | TRBJ2-5 | TRBV2 | few | CASSESQQETQYF | TGTGCCAGCAGTGAATCCCAGCAAGAGACCCAGTACTTC
TRBD1 | TRBJ1-4 | TRBV2 | - | CASSGQGPATNEKLFF | TGTGCCAGCAGTGGACAGGGCCCGGCAACTAATGAAAAACTGTTTTTT
TRBD1 | TRBJ1-1 | TRBV19 | - | CASSPGQMMMNTEAFF | TGTGCCAGTAGCCCGGGACAGATGATGATGAACACTGAAGCTTTCTTT
- | TRBJ2-7 | TRBV5-1 | - | CASSSGDRTTYEQYF | TGCGCCAGCAGCTCGGGTGACAGAACGACGTACGAGCAGTACTTC
- | TRBJ2-3 | TRBV19 | - | CASSNRITDTQYF | TGTGCCAGTAGCAACAGAATCACAGATACGCAGTATTTT
- | TRBJ1-4 | TRBV7-2 | - | CASSPTSTNEKLFF | TGTGCCAGCAGCCCCACATCAACTAATGAAAAACTGTTTTTT
- | TRBJ1-1 | TRBV6-5 | - | CASSRSNTEAFF | TGTGCCAGCAGCAGGAGTAACACTGAAGCTTTCTTT
TRBD1 | TRBJ1-2 | TRBV6-5 | - | CASSYGGGGTDYGYTF | TGTGCCAGCAGTTACGGAGGCGGGGGGACAGATTATGGCTACACCTTC
TRBD1 | TRBJ1-5 | TRBV18 | - | CASSPGGQGNQPQHF | TGTGCCAGCTCACCCGGCGGACAGGGGAATCAGCCCCAGCATTTT
TRBD1 | TRBJ1-3 | TRBV4-1 | - | CASSQVTGGRSGNTIYF | TGCGCCAGCAGCCAAGTCACAGGGGGCAGATCTGGAAACACCATATATTTT
- | TRBJ2-2 | TRBV7-2 | - | CASSLKRVGELFF | TGTGCCAGCAGCTTAAAAAGAGTCGGGGAGCTGTTTTTT
- | TRBJ1-3 | TRBV18 | - | CASSVGSRQTLSSGNTIYF | TGTGCCAGCTCAGTGGGCAGCCGCCAAACCCTAAGCTCTGGAAACACCATATATTTT
- | TRBJ1-1 | TRBV7-3 | - | CASSSQRNTEAFF | TGTGCCAGCAGCTCTCAGCGGAACACTGAAGCTTTCTTT
- | TRBJ2-1 | TRBV24-1 | - | CATSGWLYNEQFF | TGTGCCACCAGCGGGTGGCTCTACAATGAGCAGTTCTTC
- | TRBJ1-6 | TRBV5-1 | - | CASSVSTGSNNSPLHF | TGCGCCAGCAGCGTTTCGACGGGCTCCAATAATTCACCCCTCCACTTT
TRBD1 | TRBJ1-1 | TRBV9 | - | CASSVARDSHMNTEAFF | TGTGCCAGCAGCGTCGCCCGGGACAGCCACATGAACACTGAAGCTTTCTTT
TRBD1 | TRBJ2-7 | TRBV6-5 | - | CASRPGQGWYEQYF | TGTGCCAGCAGACCGGGACAGGGATGGTACGAGCAGTACTTC